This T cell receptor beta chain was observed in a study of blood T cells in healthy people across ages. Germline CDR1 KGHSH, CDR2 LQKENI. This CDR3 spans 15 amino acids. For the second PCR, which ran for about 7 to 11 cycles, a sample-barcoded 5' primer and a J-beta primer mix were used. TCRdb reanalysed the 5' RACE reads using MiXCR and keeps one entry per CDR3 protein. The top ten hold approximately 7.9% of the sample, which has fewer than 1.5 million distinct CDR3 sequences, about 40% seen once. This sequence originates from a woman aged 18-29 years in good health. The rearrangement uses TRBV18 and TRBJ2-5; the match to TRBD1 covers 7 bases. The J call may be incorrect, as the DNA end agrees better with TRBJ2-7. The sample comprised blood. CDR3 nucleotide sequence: TGTGCCAGCTCACCACCGGGACAGCCCTCTTGCGAGCAGTACTTC. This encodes CASSPPGQPSCEQYF.